This T cell receptor beta chain stems from a study of T cells in Graves' hyperthyroidism and ophthalmopathy. Study-wide context: Peripheral blood collection took place at initial diagnosis, before any treatment.

Patients with ophthalmopathy all had a Clinical Activity Score of at least 3, a NOSPECS grade of at least 4 and duration under 3 months. The V and J ends lost 5 bases and 2 bases respectively, with 9 bases between them. CDR1 is SGHTA and CDR2 is FQGNSA in the germline V gene. The CDR3 length is 14 residues. General observations from the study: Blood also showed most of the thyroid clonotypes that were expanded above 0.001.

In the case of this clonotype: Its antigen is not known.

Using RNA transcripts as the source, TCR beta CDR3 regions were amplified. First-round RT-PCR with HTBI primers amplified the TCR CDR3 region. MiXCR, applied by TCRdb to the multiplex PCR reads, yields one record per CDR3 protein. Here the sample spans around 620,000 distinct CDR3 sequences, approximately 15% being singletons. The receptor was derived from a young woman with Graves' ophthalmopathy. V usage is TRBV7-2 and J usage is TRBJ2-2; maybe TRBD2 (5 bases). The source material was blood. The CDR3 DNA is TGTGCCAGCAGCCGCCCGGGAAACACCGGGGAGCTGTTTTTT. Protein sequence: CASSRPGNTGELFF.